Listed below are T cell receptor beta chains from one sample, sequenced in a study of cytotoxic CD8 clonotypes in ibrutinib-treated CLL. The assay was immunoSEQ multiplex PCR, and TCRdb's table has in-frame clones only and misses some. The table shows roughly 250,000 clones, with roughly 74% occurring only once. The sequencing used PBMCs, collected after 24 months of ibrutinib treatment. All receptors come from a human donor with chronic lymphocytic leukemia. CDR3s include the opening cysteine and the closing phenylalanine or tryptophan. D genes are given only for firm matches. Size values are once, few and many counts, or a class for expanded clones, and some rows have none.

v_call,d_call,cdr3_length,clone_size,j_call,cdr3_nt,cdr3_aa
TRBV5-6,-,14,-,TRBJ1-5,TGTGCCAGCAGCCCGAAACGGGGACAACAGCCCCAGCATTTT,CASSPKRGQQPQHF
TRBV7-3,-,14,few,TRBJ2-2,TGTGCCAGCAGCTTACAGGGGAATGCCGGGGAGCTGTTTTTT,CASSLQGNAGELFF
TRBV28,-,13,-,TRBJ2-1,TGTGCCAGCAGTTGGGGATCCTACAATGAGCAGTTCTTC,CASSWGSYNEQFF
TRBV28,TRBD2,14,-,TRBJ2-1,TGTGCCAGCGGAGTAGATACGGCGGGAGATGAGCAGTTCTTC,CASGVDTAGDEQFF
TRBV29-1,-,12,-,TRBJ2-2,TGCAGCGTTGCCCAGAGCACCGGGGAGCTGTTTTTT,CSVAQSTGELFF
TRBV9,-,16,once,TRBJ2-6,TGTGCCAGCAGCTCCCGCAGGGTCTCTGGGGCCAACGTCCTGACTTTC,CASSSRRVSGANVLTF
TRBV6-5,-,15,-,TRBJ1-5,TGTGCCAGCAGGCTTGAGGGATTCGGCAATCAGCCCCAGCATTTT,CASRLEGFGNQPQHF
TRBV12-5,-,18,few,TRBJ1-1,TGTGCTAGTGGTTTGGTACTGGGGTCTCCCGCCAGGAACACTGAAGCTTTCTTT,CASGLVLGSPARNTEAFF
TRBV5-6,TRBD1,16,-,TRBJ2-3,TGTGCCAGCAGCACCGGGACAGGGGGCCCCACAGATACGCAGTATTTT,CASSTGTGGPTDTQYF
TRBV27,TRBD2,15,-,TRBJ2-7,TGTGCCAGCAGTGCGACTAGCGGGAGTTTGGCCGAGCAGTACTTC,CASSATSGSLAEQYF
TRBV5-1,-,14,-,TRBJ2-5,TGCGCCAGCAGCTTGTCCAGCACGTCGGAGACCCAGTACTTC,CASSLSSTSETQYF
TRBV27,TRBD2,14,-,TRBJ2-5,TGTGCCAGCAGTCCCTCGACTAGCGGTGTGACCCAGTACTTC,CASSPSTSGVTQYF
TRBV28,TRBD1,15,-,TRBJ2-7,TGTGCCAGCAGTTGGAATGGACAGGGGGCCTACGAGCAGTACTTC,CASSWNGQGAYEQYF
TRBV19,-,13,few,TRBJ2-5,TGTGCCAGCCGACGCGAAGGGCAAGAGACCCAGTACTTC,CASRREGQETQYF
TRBV10-1,-,11,-,TRBJ2-7,TGCGCCAGCGGTGGTGCGTACGAGCAGTACTTC,CASGGAYEQYF
TRBV30,-,13,-,TRBJ1-6,TGTGCCTGGAGGGGGGCCGGAAAGTCACCCCTCCACTTT,CAWRGAGKSPLHF
TRBV27,TRBD2,19,-,TRBJ2-1,TGTGCCAGTGAACGGGCTAGCGGGATTCCCTCCCCCTCCTACAATGAGCAGTTCTTC,CASERASGIPSPSYNEQFF
TRBV27,-,13,-,TRBJ1-1,TGTGCCAGCAGACAACAGATGAACACTGAAGCTTTCTTT,CASRQQMNTEAFF
TRBV21-1,-,15,-,TRBJ2-7,TGTGCCAGCAGGCCCCCTAATCCGGCGGTCCACGAGCAGTACTTC,CASRPPNPAVHEQYF
TRBV6-5,TRBD1,14,-,TRBJ1-4,TGTGCCAGCAGCGACGGGACAGCTAATGAAAAACTGTTTTTT,CASSDGTANEKLFF
TRBV2,TRBD2,18,-,TRBJ2-1,TGTGCCAGCAGTCCTACCCGCCCAACTAGCGGGAATATAAATGAGCAGTTCTTC,CASSPTRPTSGNINEQFF
TRBV27,TRBD2,14,-,TRBJ2-5,TGTGCCAGCAGTAAGCGGGAGGACGCCGAGACCCAGTACTTC,CASSKREDAETQYF
TRBV27,-,13,-,TRBJ1-1,TGTGCCAGCCATCTTTTTTTCGGGACAGAAGCTTTCTTT,CASHLFFGTEAFF
TRBV2,-,15,-,TRBJ1-1,TGTGCCAGCAGTCCGAGGGCTGGCATGAACACTGAAGCTTTCTTT,CASSPRAGMNTEAFF
TRBV7-8,TRBD1,13,-,TRBJ1-2,TGTGCCAGCAGCTTCACAGGGGGCGATGGCTACACCTTC,CASSFTGGDGYTF
TRBV4-1,TRBD2,16,-,TRBJ2-7,TGCGCCAGCAGCCAAGTGCTAGCGGGAGATGTGTACGAGCAGTACTTC,CASSQVLAGDVYEQYF
TRBV6-5,-,13,-,TRBJ2-1,TGTGCCAGCAGTTACTCGAGGGGGGTAGGGCAGTTCTTC,CASSYSRGVGQFF
TRBV7-3,-,13,-,TRBJ2-5,TGTGCCAGCAGCTTAATCCCAGAAGAGACCCAGTACTTC,CASSLIPEETQYF
TRBV27,-,12,-,TRBJ1-1,TGTGCCAGCAGAGAGAGTCACACTGAAGCTTTCTTT,CASRESHTEAFF
TRBV27,-,15,-,TRBJ1-1,TGTGCCAGCAGTTTATCGGCACAGCTGAACACTGAAGCTTTCTTT,CASSLSAQLNTEAFF
TRBV21-1,-,13,-,TRBJ2-5,TGTGCCAGCAGCAAAGGGGGCCCGATAACCCAGTACTTC,CASSKGGPITQYF
TRBV7-2,TRBD1,15,-,TRBJ1-2,TGTGCCAGCAGCTTAGGACAGGGGGCCTTCTATGGCTACACCTTC,CASSLGQGAFYGYTF
TRBV9,-,13,-,TRBJ1-1,TGTGCCAGCAGCCAGGGACCGAACACTGAAGCTTTCTTT,CASSQGPNTEAFF
TRBV5-1,TRBD2,16,-,TRBJ2-5,TGCGCCAGCAGGACTGGGGTGCCTAGCGGTCCGGGGACCCAGTACTTC,CASRTGVPSGPGTQYF
TRBV20-1,-,8,few,TRBJ2-3,TGCAGTGCTAGTCCCCAGTATTTT,CSASPQYF
TRBV5-6,-,16,-,TRBJ2-7,TGTGCCAGCAGCTTGTACAGAGAGCTTATATCCTACGAGCAGTACTTC,CASSLYRELISYEQYF
TRBV19,-,14,-,TRBJ1-5,TGTGCCAGTACCAAGGGGCAGGAGAATCAGCCCCAGCATTTT,CASTKGQENQPQHF
TRBV2,-,13,-,TRBJ1-2,TGTGCCAGCACCCCCGACGCGCCAGGTGGCTACACCTTC,CASTPDAPGGYTF
TRBV18,-,14,-,TRBJ2-1,TGTGCCAGCTCTCAACAGGAATCTTACAATGAGCAGTTCTTC,CASSQQESYNEQFF
TRBV30,-,15,-,TRBJ2-6,TGTGCCTGGAGTGTTAGGCTAGATGGGGCCAACGTCCTGACTTTC,CAWSVRLDGANVLTF
TRBV18,-,14,-,TRBJ2-3,TGTGCCAGCTCGCGGCTTGATAGCACAGATACGCAGTATTTT,CASSRLDSTDTQYF
TRBV6-6,-,13,-,TRBJ1-5,TGTGCCAGCAGTTACTCGACCAATCAGCCCCAGCATTTT,CASSYSTNQPQHF
TRBV5-1,-,15,-,TRBJ2-7,TGCGCCAGCAGCTTGGAGGCGGGATCCTCCTACGAGCAGTACTTC,CASSLEAGSSYEQYF